Below, one T cell receptor beta chain is given with its context. The sample comes from a study of cytomegalovirus exposure and HLA in healthy donors. The CDR3 spans 13 residues. CDR1 and CDR2 (germline): MDHEN, SYDVKM. V dropped 3 bases and J dropped 3; count of bases not matched to a gene: 1. The table came from immunoSEQ multiplex PCR; TCRdb's copy has only in-frame clones and leaves some out. Among around 150,000 clones listed, roughly nine tenths were seen once. The receptor's source is a woman aged 18-30 years in good health and CMV-seropositive. This chain joins TRBV28 and TRBJ2-7, with 8 bases identical to TRBD2. Material for sequencing was PBMCs. CDR3 region: CASSFGGVYEQYF. DNA of the CDR3: TGTGCCAGCAGTTTCGGGGGGGTCTACGAGCAGTACTTC.